This entry lists 19 T cell receptor beta chains sequenced from one sample in a study of T cell changes during pregnancy in multiple sclerosis. Assay: immunoSEQ multiplex PCR; the TCRdb copy retains only in-frame clones and omits some. Among approximately 50,000 clones listed, 91% were seen once. Sequencing used CD8+ T cells from peripheral blood mononuclear cells, obtained after pregnancy. The receptors come from a female donor with multiple sclerosis, enrolled in a pregnancy study.

V is TRBV5-4 and J is TRBJ2-5, with 10 bases aligning to TRBD1. The length of the CDR3 is 16 residues. Per germline, CDR1 SGHNT and CDR2 YYREEE (reference sequence). The junction had 11 bases not matched to a gene; V was cut back by 5 bases and J by 4 bases. The CDR3 DNA follows: TGTGCCAGCAGACCGACAGGGGGCGCATTGGGAGAGACCCAGTACTTC. Its protein is CASRPTGGALGETQYF.

V gene TRBV2 combines with J gene TRBJ2-1; the match to TRBD1 covers 10 bases. The CDR3 covers 15 residues. Trimming at V came to 4 bases and at J to 7 bases, leaving 7 bases not matched to a gene. From germline, CDR1 is SNHLY and CDR2 FYNNEI. The CDR3 spells CASSVGQGVLNEQFF. In nucleotides, the CDR3 is TGTGCCAGCAGTGTTGGACAGGGGGTTTTAAATGAGCAGTTCTTC.

In this sample, this clone turned up many times. The chain uses TRBV27 and TRBJ2-2; D remains unclear. This CDR3 region has 16 residues. Germline loops: CDR1 MNHEY, CDR2 SMNVEV (reference sequence). The V end lost 2 bases, the J end lost 0 bases, and 10 bases lay between the germline ends. CDR3 DNA sequence: TGTGCCAGCAGTTTAGACCCAGCGCCGAACACCGGGGAGCTGTTTTTT. Its protein product is CASSLDPAPNTGELFF.

The V and J genes are TRBV19 and TRBJ2-5; D unclear. CDR1 and CDR2 (germline): LNHDA, SQIVND (reference sequence). CDR3 length equals 13 residues. Trimming took off 8 bases at V and 5 bases at J, with 15 bases between the two ends. CDR3 protein: CASASGGPETQYF. As DNA, the CDR3 is TGTGCCAGTGCTAGTGGTGGTCCCGAGACCCAGTACTTC.

The chain combines TRBV7-6 with TRBJ2-7; D possibly corresponds to TRBD2 (5 bases). In germline, CDR1 is SGHVS, CDR2 FNYEAQ. The CDR3 sequence is 14 residues long. The germline V and J ends were trimmed by 1 base and 2 bases, with 9 bases remaining between them. The CDR3 DNA follows: TGTGCCAGCAGCTTAGGGGTCGGGACCTACGAGCAGTACTTC. It translates to CASSLGVGTYEQYF.

The J gene is TRBJ1-4, the V gene TRBV2, with 11 bases fitting TRBD1. This CDR3 is 16 amino acids long. The junction had 11 bases not matched to a gene; V was cut back by 5 bases and J by 9 bases. CDR1 is SNHLY, CDR2 FYNNEI, per germline. The CDR3 sequence: CASSTPGTGGSKKLFF. Here the CDR3 DNA reads TGTGCCAGCAGTACCCCAGGGACAGGGGGAAGTAAAAAACTGTTTTTT.

The gene calls are TRBV5-1 and TRBJ2-3, with 9 positions matching TRBD1. Germline V gene sequence: CDR1 SGHRS, CDR2 YFSETQ. The junction had 6 bases not matched to a gene; V was cut back by 0 bases and J by 4 bases. This CDR3 spans 16 amino acids. This chain's CDR3 is CASSLAQGATPDTQYF. Written as DNA, the CDR3 is TGCGCCAGCAGCTTGGCACAGGGGGCGACCCCAGATACGCAGTATTTT.

This rearrangement joins TRBV9 to TRBJ2-3; 10 bases are a match to TRBD2. Looked up from germline, CDR1 is SGDLS and CDR2 is YYNGEE. V gave up 2 bases and J gave up 8 bases; unmatched junction bases: 8. The CDR3 covers 15 residues. CDR3 DNA: TGTGCCAGCAGCGTCGGAGCGGGGGGGCCCCCTACGCAGTATTTT. It encodes CASSVGAGGPPTQYF. Based on the CDR3 plus reference TRBV9 and TRBJ2-3, the full variable domain is DSGVTQTPKHLITATGQRVTLRCSPRSGDLSVYWYQQSLDQGLQFLIQYYNGEERAKGNILERFSAQQFPDLHSELNLSSLELGDSALYFCASSVGAGGPPTQYFGPGTRLTVL.

The chain carries TRBV2 and TRBJ2-2; TRBD1 might be the D (6 bases). This CDR3 spans 15 amino acids. The ends were cut back, 8 bases at V and 5 bases at J, with 18 bases in the middle. CDR1 and CDR2 from the germline V gene are SNHLY and FYNNEI. Here the CDR3 DNA reads TGTGCCAGCCTAGAGAGGGCAGGGGTTACCGGGGAGCTGTTTTTT. It yields the protein CASLERAGVTGELFF. The entire variable domain, with the rest obtained from reference TRBV2 and TRBJ2-2, is as follows: EPEVTQTPSHQVTQMGQEVILRCVPISNHLYFYWYRQILGQKVEFLVSFYNNEISEKSEIFDDQFSVERPDGSNFTLKIRSTKLEDSAMYFCASLERAGVTGELFFGEGSRLTVL.

V usage is TRBV5-1 and J usage is TRBJ1-6; no definite D call. Germline V gives CDR1 SGHRS, CDR2 YFSETQ. The CDR3 loop spans 13 amino acids. V was clipped by 0 bases and J by 6 bases, with 4 bases between them. Here the CDR3 DNA reads TGCGCCAGCAGCTTGGATAGTAATTCACCCCTCCACTTT. Translating it yields CASSLDSNSPLHF.

Only one count was recorded for this clone. This sample includes further DNA sequences coding for the same CDR3. The chain joins TRBV27 to TRBJ2-1, with D possibly TRBD2 on 6 matching bases. The V gene's germline CDR1 is MNHEY and CDR2 SMNVEV (reference sequence). The CDR3 totals 14 residues. V shed 4 bases and J shed 0 bases, with 7 bases lying between them. In DNA form, the CDR3 reads TGTGCCAGCAGTTGGGGGGACTCCTACAATGAGCAGTTCTTC. It yields the protein CASSWGDSYNEQFF.

The rearrangement links TRBV27 to TRBJ2-1; 10 nucleotides align to TRBD1. There are 16 residues in the CDR3. V lost 2 bases, J lost 7 bases, and 8 bases stayed unmatched. Per the germline V gene, CDR1 is MNHEY and CDR2 is SMNVEV (reference sequence). In nucleotides, the CDR3 is TGTGCCAGCAGTTTAGGACAGGGGGGGACTTGGAATGAGCAGTTCTTC. Its translation is CASSLGQGGTWNEQFF.

CDR3 sequence: CSAETQGQHADTQYF. CDR3 DNA sequence: TGCAGCGCCGAAACCCAGGGACAGCACGCAGATACGCAGTATTTT. The chain employs TRBV29-1 and TRBJ2-3; the match to TRBD1 covers 7 bases. CDR1 SQVTM and CDR2 ANQGSEA come from the germline V gene. V was clipped by 7 bases and J by 4 bases; unmatched bases: 14. The CDR3 loop spans 15 amino acids.

The chain has TRBV14 and TRBJ1-4; D remains unclear. Per germline, CDR1 SGHDN and CDR2 FVKESK. Trimming removed 4 bases at V and 0 bases at J, with 12 bases between. The CDR3 is made up of 16 amino acids. The CDR3 DNA is TGTGCCAGCAGCCCATGGGAGGGTGCAACTAATGAAAAACTGTTTTTT. Amino acids: CASSPWEGATNEKLFF.

This clone has a handful of counts. The chain couples TRBV6-6 to TRBJ2-3; 11 bases line up with TRBD2. Germline V CDR1 and CDR2: MNHNY, SVGAGI (reference sequence). V lost 5 bases to trimming and J lost 2 bases; unmatched junction nucleotides: 6. The CDR3 runs 16 residues. CDR3 region: CASSPLAGGPTDTQYF. The CDR3, as DNA: TGTGCCAGCAGTCCTCTAGCGGGGGGACCCACAGATACGCAGTATTTT.

This clone was seen only once. V gene TRBV9 combines with J gene TRBJ1-1, with D possibly matching TRBD1 (5 bases). CDR1 and CDR2 from the germline V gene are SGDLS and YYNGEE. V was cut by 4 bases and J by 1 base, with 11 bases left in between. This CDR3 is built from 14 residues. CDR3 protein: CASSTRQSNTEAFF. As DNA, the CDR3 is TGTGCCAGCAGCACTCGACAGTCGAACACTGAAGCTTTCTTT.

The chain combines TRBV6-1 with TRBJ1-5; D is undetermined. This CDR3 is built from 14 residues. Germline lookup yields CDR1 MNHNS and CDR2 SASEGT. Deletions cut 2 bases from V and 6 bases from J, with 11 bases between. The CDR3: CASSEKIEGQPQHF. CDR3 coding DNA: TGTGCCAGCAGTGAAAAGATCGAGGGTCAGCCCCAGCATTTT.

The chain has TRBV19 and TRBJ2-2, with D possibly matching TRBD1 (5 bases). CDR1 is LNHDA, CDR2 SQIVND, per germline (reference sequence). Trimming shortened V by 2 bases and J by 5 bases, and 6 bases separated the two germline ends. CDR3 length equals 13 residues. This CDR3 reads CASSIQGTGELFF. CDR3 DNA sequence: TGTGCCAGTAGTATACAGGGAACCGGGGAGCTGTTTTTT.

Details on this clone: The sample contains more than one DNA sequence encoding this CDR3. The V gene is TRBV6-5, the J gene TRBJ1-1; a possible D gene is TRBD1 (5 bases). This CDR3 spans 13 amino acids. The germline V gene encodes CDR1 MNHEY and CDR2 SVGAGI. V lost 5 bases and J lost 1, with 8 bases in between. CDR3 nucleotide sequence: TGTGCCAGCAGTCCTCAGGGGAACACTGAAGCTTTCTTT. Residues: CASSPQGNTEAFF.